This is a list of T cell receptor beta chains from one sample in a study of T cell repertoires in cytomegalovirus infection. Via MiXCR, TCRdb re-called the reads, giving one row per CDR3 protein. The table shows around 120,000 distinct CDR3 sequences, with roughly 9% occurring only once. Sequencing was performed on PBMCs. Every receptor here comes from a human donor in good health (CMV status not recorded). Some clones in this sample may be carry-over from other donors' samples. The CDR3 runs from the conserved cysteine through the conserved F or W. Fields, in order: clone size, J gene, D gene, V gene, CDR3 protein, CDR3 DNA. D genes are given only for firm matches. The size entry is marked missing in some rows and otherwise reads once, few, many or a size class.

many	TRBJ1-1	.	TRBV28	CASSPSRQVNTEAFF	TGTGCCAGCAGCCCCAGTCGACAGGTGAACACTGAAGCTTTCTTT
many	TRBJ2-7	.	TRBV5-5	CASSSVSQRWRGGEQYF	TGTGCCAGCAGCTCTGTGTCCCAGAGGTGGAGGGGCGGCGAGCAGTACTTC
.	TRBJ2-1	TRBD2	TRBV6-2/TRBV6-3	CASSLGLAGASEQFF	TGTGCCAGCAGTTTGGGACTAGCGGGGGCGAGTGAGCAGTTCTTC
.	TRBJ1-4	TRBD1	TRBV5-1	CASSLGQGKEKLFF	TGCGCCAGCAGCTTGGGACAGGGGAAGGAAAAACTGTTTTTT
many	TRBJ1-5	.	TRBV20-1	CSASIGISNQPQHF	TGCAGTGCTAGTATAGGGATAAGCAATCAGCCCCAGCATTTT
many	TRBJ2-4	.	TRBV7-8	CASSLDAGVDIQYF	TGTGCCAGCAGCTTAGATGCAGGGGTTGACATTCAGTACTTC
many	TRBJ1-5	.	TRBV28	CASSGRDQPQHF	TGTGCCAGCAGTGGACGCGATCAGCCCCAGCATTTT
few	TRBJ2-3	TRBD2	TRBV5-5	CASSPGWLAGAGDTQYF	TGTGCCAGCAGCCCCGGCTGGCTAGCGGGGGCGGGAGATACGCAGTATTTT
many	TRBJ2-7	.	TRBV7-2	CATYDGSGYEQYF	TGTGCCACCTATGACGGGAGTGGCTACGAGCAGTACTTC
.	TRBJ2-1	.	TRBV29-1	CSASIPSYNEQFF	TGCAGCGCGAGTATCCCCTCCTACAATGAGCAGTTCTTC
many	TRBJ2-5	.	TRBV7-6	CASSLDPGSETQYF	TGTGCCAGCAGCTTAGACCCGGGGTCGGAGACCCAGTACTTC
many	TRBJ1-1	.	TRBV12-3/TRBV12-4	CASSRDWNTEAFF	TGTGCCAGCAGTAGGGACTGGAACACTGAAGCTTTCTTT
many	TRBJ2-1	.	TRBV7-2	CASSLGLVNEQFF	TGTGCCAGCAGCTTAGGACTAGTCAATGAGCAGTTCTTC
many	TRBJ1-1	.	TRBV20-1	CSARDSAMNTEAFF	TGCAGTGCTAGAGATTCAGCCATGAACACTGAAGCTTTCTTT
few	TRBJ2-5	.	TRBV13	CASSPRTQETQYF	TGTGCCAGCAGCCCTAGGACCCAAGAGACCCAGTACTTC
.	TRBJ2-3	TRBD2	TRBV20-1	CSARAGLAGRTDTQYF	TGCAGTGCTAGGGCGGGACTAGCGGGGCGCACAGATACGCAGTATTTT
many	TRBJ2-1	TRBD1	TRBV29-1	CSVLRDRGNEQFF	TGCAGCGTCCTCCGGGACAGGGGGAATGAGCAGTTCTTC
.	TRBJ2-4	.	TRBV6-5	CASRKVTGIQYF	TGTGCCAGCAGGAAGGTTACAGGCATTCAGTACTTC
many	TRBJ1-4	TRBD1	TRBV20-1	CSARTGGSGEKLFF	TGCAGTGCTAGGACAGGGGGGAGTGGTGAAAAACTGTTTTTT
many	TRBJ2-2	.	TRBV7-9	CASSLGTPNTGELFF	TGTGCCAGCAGCTTAGGGACACCGAACACCGGGGAGCTGTTTTTT
few	TRBJ1-5	TRBD1	TRBV10-3	CAISSGDREDRPQHF	TGTGCCATCAGCTCTGGGGACAGGGAGGATAGGCCCCAGCATTTT
many	TRBJ2-3	.	TRBV7-2	CASSSEGATTDTQYF	TGTGCCAGCAGCTCGGAGGGGGCGACTACCGATACGCAGTATTTT
many	TRBJ2-3	.	TRBV7-2	CASSKVSFSTDTQYF	TGTGCCAGCAGCAAGGTATCCTTTAGCACAGATACGCAGTATTTT
many	TRBJ1-1	.	TRBV29-1	CSVSRMNTEAFF	TGCAGCGTTTCCCGGATGAACACTGAAGCTTTCTTT
many	TRBJ1-5	.	TRBV18	CASSPLLAGHGQPQHF	TGTGCCAGCTCACCACTTTTGGCGGGGCATGGTCAGCCCCAGCATTTT
few	TRBJ1-2	.	TRBV29-1	CSVGQSFYGYTF	TGCAGCGTAGGACAGAGCTTCTATGGCTACACCTTC
many	TRBJ2-3	.	TRBV6-1	CASTPRGTDTQYF	TGTGCCAGCACCCCCCGCGGAACCGATACGCAGTATTTT
.	TRBJ2-1	TRBD1	TRBV15	CATSRAGTGNPEQFF	TGTGCCACCAGCAGAGCCGGGACAGGGAATCCTGAGCAGTTCTTC
.	TRBJ1-2	TRBD1	TRBV28	CASSLGSTGAYGYTF	TGTGCCAGCAGCCTAGGTAGCACAGGGGCTTATGGCTACACCTTC
.	TRBJ2-7	.	TRBV2	CASSEAVLYEQYF	TGTGCCAGCAGTGAGGCGGTTCTCTACGAGCAGTACTTC
few	TRBJ2-7	TRBD2	TRBV6-2/TRBV6-3	CASRLIGGVPYEQYF	TGTGCCAGCAGACTAATCGGGGGGGTCCCCTACGAGCAGTACTTC
few	TRBJ2-3	.	TRBV5-1	CASSDWWENTDTQYF	TGCGCCAGCAGCGATTGGTGGGAGAACACAGATACGCAGTATTTT
.	TRBJ2-1	TRBD2	TRBV5-4	CASSVGTSGKYNEQFF	TGTGCCAGCAGCGTCGGGACTAGCGGGAAGTACAATGAGCAGTTCTTC
many	TRBJ1-1	TRBD1	TRBV27	CASSINRGTEAFF	TGTGCCAGCAGTATAAACAGGGGGACTGAAGCTTTCTTT
many	TRBJ1-5	TRBD1	TRBV29-1	CSADRGQPQHF	TGCAGCGCCGACAGGGGGCAGCCCCAGCATTTT
many	TRBJ2-7	TRBD1	TRBV7-2	CASSTNRDRTYEQYF	TGTGCCAGCAGCACGAACCGGGACAGAACCTACGAGCAGTACTTC
many	TRBJ2-1	TRBD2	TRBV7-2	CASSAKRAGGSYNEQFF	TGTGCCAGCAGCGCAAAAAGGGCGGGGGGCTCCTACAATGAGCAGTTCTTC
.	TRBJ2-1	TRBD2	TRBV28	CASSFASGGPNEQFF	TGTGCCAGCAGTTTTGCTAGCGGGGGGCCCAATGAGCAGTTCTTC
.	TRBJ1-2	.	TRBV2	CASLGGLNYGYTF	TGTGCCAGCTTGGGAGGCCTTAACTATGGCTACACCTTC
many	TRBJ1-5	.	TRBV28	CASSFQKKSPNQPQHF	TGTGCCAGCAGTTTCCAGAAGAAGAGTCCGAATCAGCCCCAGCATTTT
.	TRBJ1-2	TRBD1	TRBV6-5	CASRGTGGSYGYTF	TGTGCCAGCAGGGGGACAGGGGGGAGTTATGGCTACACCTTC
many	TRBJ1-6	.	TRBV15	CATSRAQGHYNSPLHF	TGTGCCACCAGCAGAGCTCAGGGACACTATAATTCACCCCTCCACTTT
many	TRBJ1-1	.	TRBV7-9	CASRSPAGTEAFF	TGTGCCAGCAGGAGCCCAGCAGGCACTGAAGCTTTCTTT
.	TRBJ1-1	TRBD1	TRBV5-5	CASTGTGGMNTEAFF	TGTGCCAGCACCGGGACAGGGGGTATGAACACTGAAGCTTTCTTT
few	TRBJ1-5	.	TRBV6-6	CASSYVTVDSNQPQHF	TGTGCCAGCAGTTACGTCACGGTCGATAGCAATCAGCCCCAGCATTTT